This T cell receptor (beta chain) was identified in a study of beta chain features in type 1 diabetes. On the study more broadly: Examination covered 100 million to 140 million sorted cells spanning all samples.

Germline V gene sequence: CDR1 SGHKS, CDR2 YYEKEE (reference sequence). V was pared by 2 bases and J by 11 bases, with 8 bases of the junction left unmatched. The CDR3 extends over 14 amino acids. This clone was seen more than once but under ten times. The entirety of the isolated RNA underwent reverse transcription, so expressed TCRB transcripts were sequenced. Produced via immunoSEQ multiplex PCR; TCRdb's table is partial and in-frame only. The data contain 200,000 to 250,000 clones, over 7.5% of them seen just once; the ten biggest clones take up under 0.045%. The receptor was derived from a woman in her late teens or twenties in good health. The chain couples TRBV5-5 to TRBJ1-5; 9 bases match TRBD1. The sequenced sample consisted of naive CD4+ T cells from blood. The CDR3 region is CASSLTGGQGTQHF. The CDR3 DNA sequence: TGTGCCAGCAGCTTAACAGGGGGCCAGGGTACCCAGCATTTT.